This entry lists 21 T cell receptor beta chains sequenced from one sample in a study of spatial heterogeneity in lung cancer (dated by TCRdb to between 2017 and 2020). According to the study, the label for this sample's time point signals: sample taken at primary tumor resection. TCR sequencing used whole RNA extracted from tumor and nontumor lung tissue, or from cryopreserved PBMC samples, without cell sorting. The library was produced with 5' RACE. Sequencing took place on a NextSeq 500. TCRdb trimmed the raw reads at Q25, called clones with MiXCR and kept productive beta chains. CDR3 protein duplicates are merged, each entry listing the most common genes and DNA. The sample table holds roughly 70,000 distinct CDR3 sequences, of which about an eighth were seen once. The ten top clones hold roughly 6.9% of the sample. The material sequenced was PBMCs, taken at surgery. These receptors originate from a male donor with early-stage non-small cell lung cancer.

The CDR3 loop is CSARDVAGTYNEQFF. The CDR3 coding sequence is TGCAGTGCTAGAGATGTCGCGGGAACCTACAATGAGCAGTTCTTC. The chain uses TRBV20-1 and TRBJ2-1; D might be TRBD2 (6 bases). V lost 0 bases, J lost 2 bases, and 11 bases lay in between. The V gene's germline CDR1 is DFQATT and CDR2 SNEGSKA (reference sequence). The CDR3 loop spans 15 amino acids.

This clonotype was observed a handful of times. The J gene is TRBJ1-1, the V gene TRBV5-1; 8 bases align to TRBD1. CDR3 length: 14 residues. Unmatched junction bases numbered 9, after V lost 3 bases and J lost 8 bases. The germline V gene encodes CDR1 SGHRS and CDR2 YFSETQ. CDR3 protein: CASSSDRAAAEAFF. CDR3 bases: TGCGCCAGCAGCTCGGACAGGGCGGCCGCGGAAGCTTTCTTT.

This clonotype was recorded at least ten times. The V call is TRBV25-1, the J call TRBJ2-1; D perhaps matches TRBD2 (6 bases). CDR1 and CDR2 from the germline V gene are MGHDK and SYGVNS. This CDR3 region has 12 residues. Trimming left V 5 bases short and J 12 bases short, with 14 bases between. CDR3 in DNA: TGTGCCAGCAGTCCGGGACTCAGGAGGCAGTTCTTC. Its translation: CASSPGLRRQFF.

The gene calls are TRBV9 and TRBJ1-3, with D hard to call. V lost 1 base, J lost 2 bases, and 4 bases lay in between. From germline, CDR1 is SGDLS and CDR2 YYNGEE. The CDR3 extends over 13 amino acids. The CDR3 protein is CASSVTAGNTIYF. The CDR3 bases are TGTGCCAGCAGCGTAACAGCTGGAAACACCATATATTTT.

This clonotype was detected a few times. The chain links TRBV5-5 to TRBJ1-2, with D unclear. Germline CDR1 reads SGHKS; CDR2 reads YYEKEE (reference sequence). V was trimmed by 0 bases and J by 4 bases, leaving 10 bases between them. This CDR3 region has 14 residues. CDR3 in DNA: TGTGCCAGCAGCTTGGTTGAGACGTTCTATGGCTACACCTTC. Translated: CASSLVETFYGYTF.

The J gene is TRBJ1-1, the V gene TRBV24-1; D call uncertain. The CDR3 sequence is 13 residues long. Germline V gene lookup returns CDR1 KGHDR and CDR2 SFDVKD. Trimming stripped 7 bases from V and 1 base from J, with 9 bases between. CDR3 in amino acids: CATRSTENTEAFF. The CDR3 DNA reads TGTGCCACCAGAAGTACAGAGAACACTGAAGCTTTCTTT.

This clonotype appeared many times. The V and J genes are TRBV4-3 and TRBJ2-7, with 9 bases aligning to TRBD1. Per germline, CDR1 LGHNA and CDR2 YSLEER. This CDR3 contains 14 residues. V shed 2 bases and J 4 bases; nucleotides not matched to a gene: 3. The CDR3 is CASSQRTGDYEQYF. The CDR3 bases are TGCGCCAGCAGCCAACGGACAGGGGATTACGAGCAGTACTTC.

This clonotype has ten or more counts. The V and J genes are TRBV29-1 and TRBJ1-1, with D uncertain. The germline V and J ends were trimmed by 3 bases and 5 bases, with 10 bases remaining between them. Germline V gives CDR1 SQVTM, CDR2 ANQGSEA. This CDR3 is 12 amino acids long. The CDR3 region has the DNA TGCAGCGTTGAGGATAGGGAAACTGAAGCTTTCTTT. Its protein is CSVEDRETEAFF.

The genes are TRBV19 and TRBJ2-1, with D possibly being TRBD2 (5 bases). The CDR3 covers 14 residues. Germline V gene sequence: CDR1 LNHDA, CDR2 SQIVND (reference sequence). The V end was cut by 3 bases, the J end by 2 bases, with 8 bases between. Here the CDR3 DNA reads TGTGCCAGTAGTATCATCGGGACCTACAATGAGCAGTTCTTC. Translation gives CASSIIGTYNEQFF.

Written as DNA, the CDR3 is TGTGCCTCCCACAGGGGGATGACGACTGAAGCTTTCTTT. Translation gives CASHRGMTTEAFF. The J gene is TRBJ1-1, the V gene TRBV5-5, with 8 bases fitting TRBD1. CDR1 and CDR2 (germline): SGHKS, YYEKEE (reference sequence). V lost 10 bases and J lost 5; bases outside the gene matches: 10. This CDR3 comprises 13 residues.

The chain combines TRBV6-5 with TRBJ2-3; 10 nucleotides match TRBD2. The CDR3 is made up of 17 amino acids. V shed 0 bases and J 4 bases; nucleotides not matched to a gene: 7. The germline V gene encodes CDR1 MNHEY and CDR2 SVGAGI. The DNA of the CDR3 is TGTGCCAGCAGTTACTCCCCTCTAGCGGGAGAGGCAGATACGCAGTATTTT. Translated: CASSYSPLAGEADTQYF.

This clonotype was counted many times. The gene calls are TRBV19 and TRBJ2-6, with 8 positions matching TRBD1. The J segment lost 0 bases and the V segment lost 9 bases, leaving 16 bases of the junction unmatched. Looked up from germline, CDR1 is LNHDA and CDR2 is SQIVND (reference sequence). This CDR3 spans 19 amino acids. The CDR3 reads CASVIGPGQASSGANVLTF. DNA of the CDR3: TGTGCCAGCGTAATTGGTCCGGGACAGGCTAGCTCTGGGGCCAACGTCCTGACTTTC.

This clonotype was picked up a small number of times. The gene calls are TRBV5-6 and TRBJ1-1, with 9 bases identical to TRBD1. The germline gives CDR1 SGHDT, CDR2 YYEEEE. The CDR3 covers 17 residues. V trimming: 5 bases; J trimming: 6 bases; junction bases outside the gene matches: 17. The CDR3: CASRWAGTGSSWAEAFF. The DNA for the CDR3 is TGTGCCAGCAGGTGGGCGGGGACAGGGTCCAGTTGGGCTGAAGCTTTCTTT. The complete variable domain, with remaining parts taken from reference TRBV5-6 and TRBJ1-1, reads DAGVTQSPTHLIKTRGQQVTLRCSPKSGHDTVSWYQQALGQGPQFIFQYYEEEERQRGNFPDRFSGHQFPNYSSELNVNALLLGDSALYLCASRWAGTGSSWAEAFFGQGTRLTVV.

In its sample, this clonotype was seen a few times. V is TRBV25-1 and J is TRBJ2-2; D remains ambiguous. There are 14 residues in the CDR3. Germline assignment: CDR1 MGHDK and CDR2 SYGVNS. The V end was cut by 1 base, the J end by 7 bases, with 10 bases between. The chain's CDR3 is CASSESLRSGELFF. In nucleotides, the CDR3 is TGTGCCAGCAGTGAATCCCTGAGAAGCGGGGAGCTGTTTTTT. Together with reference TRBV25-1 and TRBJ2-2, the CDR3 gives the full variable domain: EADIYQTPRYLVIGTGKKITLECSQTMGHDKMYWYQQDPGMELHLIHYSYGVNSTEKGDLSSESTVSRIRTEHFPLTLESARPSHTSQYLCASSESLRSGELFFGEGSRLTVL.

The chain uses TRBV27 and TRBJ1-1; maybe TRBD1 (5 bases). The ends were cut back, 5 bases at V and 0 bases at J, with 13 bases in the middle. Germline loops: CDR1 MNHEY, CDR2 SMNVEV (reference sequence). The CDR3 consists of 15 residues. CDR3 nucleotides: TGTGCCAGCAGTCTCCAGGGATTAATGAACACTGAAGCTTTCTTT. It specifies CASSLQGLMNTEAFF.

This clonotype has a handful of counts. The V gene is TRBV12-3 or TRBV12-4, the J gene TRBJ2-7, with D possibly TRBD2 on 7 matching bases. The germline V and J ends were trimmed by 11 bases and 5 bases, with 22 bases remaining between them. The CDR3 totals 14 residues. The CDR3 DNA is TGTGCCTCCAACAGGGCGGGAGTTCAGAACGAGCAGTACTTC. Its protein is CASNRAGVQNEQYF.

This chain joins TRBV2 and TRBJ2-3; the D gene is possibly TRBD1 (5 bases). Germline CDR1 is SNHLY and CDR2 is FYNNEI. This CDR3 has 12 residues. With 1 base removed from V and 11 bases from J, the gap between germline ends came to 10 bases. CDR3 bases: TGTGCCAGCAGTGAAGGTTCTGACAGGCAGTATTTT. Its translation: CASSEGSDRQYF.

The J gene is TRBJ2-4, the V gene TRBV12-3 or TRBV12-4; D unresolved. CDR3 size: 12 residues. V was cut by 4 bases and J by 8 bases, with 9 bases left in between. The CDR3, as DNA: TGTGCCAGCAGTTCCACAGCGTACATTCAGTACTTC. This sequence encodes CASSSTAYIQYF.

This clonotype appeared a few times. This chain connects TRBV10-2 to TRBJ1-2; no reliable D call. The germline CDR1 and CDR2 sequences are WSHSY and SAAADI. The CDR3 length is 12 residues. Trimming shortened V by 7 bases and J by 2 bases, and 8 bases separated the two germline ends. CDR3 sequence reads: CASKVPNYGYTF. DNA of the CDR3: TGCGCCAGCAAGGTTCCAAACTATGGCTACACCTTC.

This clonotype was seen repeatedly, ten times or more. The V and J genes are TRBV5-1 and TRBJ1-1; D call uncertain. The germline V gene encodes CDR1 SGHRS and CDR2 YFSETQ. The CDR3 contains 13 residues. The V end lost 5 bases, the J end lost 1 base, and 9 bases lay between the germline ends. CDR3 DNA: TGCGCCAGCAGATATGACGGGAACACTGAAGCTTTCTTT. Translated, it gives CASRYDGNTEAFF.

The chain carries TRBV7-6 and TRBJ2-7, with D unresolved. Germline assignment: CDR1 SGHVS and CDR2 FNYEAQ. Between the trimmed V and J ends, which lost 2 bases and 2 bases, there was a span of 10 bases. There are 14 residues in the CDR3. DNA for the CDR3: TGTGCCAGCAGCTTAAACGAAGGGCCCTACGAGCAGTACTTC. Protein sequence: CASSLNEGPYEQYF.